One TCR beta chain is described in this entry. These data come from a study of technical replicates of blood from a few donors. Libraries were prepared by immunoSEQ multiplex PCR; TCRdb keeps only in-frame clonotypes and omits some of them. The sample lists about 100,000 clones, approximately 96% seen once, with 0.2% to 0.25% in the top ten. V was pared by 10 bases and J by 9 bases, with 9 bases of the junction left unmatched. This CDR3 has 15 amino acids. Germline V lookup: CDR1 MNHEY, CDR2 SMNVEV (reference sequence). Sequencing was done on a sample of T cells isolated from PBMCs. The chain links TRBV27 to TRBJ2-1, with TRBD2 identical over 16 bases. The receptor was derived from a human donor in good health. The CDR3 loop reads CATTAGTSGRAEQFF. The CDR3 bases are TGTGCCACCACGGCCGGGACTAGCGGGAGGGCTGAGCAGTTCTTC.